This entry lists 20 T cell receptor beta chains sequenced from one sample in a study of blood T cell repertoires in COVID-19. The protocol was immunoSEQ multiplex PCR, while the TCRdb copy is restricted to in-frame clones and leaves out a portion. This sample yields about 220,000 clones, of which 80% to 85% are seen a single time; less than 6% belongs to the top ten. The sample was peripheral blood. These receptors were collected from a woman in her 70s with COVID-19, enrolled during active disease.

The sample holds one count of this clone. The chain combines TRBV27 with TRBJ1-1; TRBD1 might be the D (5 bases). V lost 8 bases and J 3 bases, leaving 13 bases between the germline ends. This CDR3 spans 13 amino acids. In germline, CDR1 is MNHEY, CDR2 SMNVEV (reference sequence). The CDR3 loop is CASSFREDTEAFF. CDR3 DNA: TGTGCCAGCTCATTCAGGGAGGACACTGAAGCTTTCTTT.

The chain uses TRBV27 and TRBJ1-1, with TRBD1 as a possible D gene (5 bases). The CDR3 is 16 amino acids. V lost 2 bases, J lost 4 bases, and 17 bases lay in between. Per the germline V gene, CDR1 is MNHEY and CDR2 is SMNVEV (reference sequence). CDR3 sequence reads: CASSLTTDPIPTEAFF. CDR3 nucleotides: TGTGCCAGCAGTTTAACGACAGACCCTATCCCCACTGAAGCTTTCTTT.

This CDR3 reads CASSYGQGANGYTF. As DNA, the CDR3 is TGTGCCAGCAGTTACGGACAGGGCGCGAATGGCTACACCTTC. The chain carries TRBV6-2 or TRBV6-3 and TRBJ1-2; 8 nucleotides agree with TRBD1. Looked up from germline, CDR1 is MNHEY and CDR2 is SVGEGT. The trim removed 2 bases at V and 6 bases at J, leaving 5 bases unmatched. There are 14 residues in the CDR3.

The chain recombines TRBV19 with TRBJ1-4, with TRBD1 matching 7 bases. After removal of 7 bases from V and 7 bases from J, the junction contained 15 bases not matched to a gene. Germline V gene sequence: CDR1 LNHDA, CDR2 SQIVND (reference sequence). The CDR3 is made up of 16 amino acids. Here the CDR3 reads CASNPGPRTGGEKLFF. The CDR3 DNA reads TGTGCCAGTAACCCCGGACCCAGGACAGGAGGTGAAAAACTGTTTTTT.

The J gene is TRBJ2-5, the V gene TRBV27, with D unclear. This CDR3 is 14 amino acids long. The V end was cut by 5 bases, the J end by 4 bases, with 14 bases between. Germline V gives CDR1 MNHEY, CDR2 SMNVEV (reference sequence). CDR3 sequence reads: CASSPPGFGETQYF. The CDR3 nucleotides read TGTGCCAGCAGTCCCCCAGGCTTCGGAGAGACCCAGTACTTC.

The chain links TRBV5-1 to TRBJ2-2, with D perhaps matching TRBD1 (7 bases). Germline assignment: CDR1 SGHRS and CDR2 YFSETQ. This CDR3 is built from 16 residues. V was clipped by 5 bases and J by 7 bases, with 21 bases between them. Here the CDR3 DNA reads TGCGCCAGCAGAGGAGGGGGCGCGGGGTTAAACGGGGAGCTGTTTTTT. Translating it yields CASRGGGAGLNGELFF.

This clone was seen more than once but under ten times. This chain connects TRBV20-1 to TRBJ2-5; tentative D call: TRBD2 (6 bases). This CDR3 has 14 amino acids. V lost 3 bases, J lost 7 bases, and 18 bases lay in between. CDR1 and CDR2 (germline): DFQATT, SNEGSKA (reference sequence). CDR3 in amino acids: CSASPPGDRGTQYF. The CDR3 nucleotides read TGCAGTGCTAGTCCCCCGGGGGACCGGGGGACCCAGTACTTC.

CDR3 nucleotide sequence: TGTGCCAGCAGCCCGGGACAGGCCTATGGCTACACCTTC. The encoded protein is CASSPGQAYGYTF. J is TRBJ1-2 and V is TRBV16; TRBD1 aligns across 8 bases. J was trimmed by 4 bases and V by 4 bases; bases with no gene match: 2. Germline V gene data show CDR1 as KGHSY and CDR2 as FQNENV. This CDR3 has 13 amino acids.

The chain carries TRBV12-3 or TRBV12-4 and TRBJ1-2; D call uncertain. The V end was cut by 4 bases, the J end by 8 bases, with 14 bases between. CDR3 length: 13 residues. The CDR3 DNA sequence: TGTGCCAGCAGTTCCCCTATTCGAAAGGGCTACACCTTC. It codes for CASSSPIRKGYTF.

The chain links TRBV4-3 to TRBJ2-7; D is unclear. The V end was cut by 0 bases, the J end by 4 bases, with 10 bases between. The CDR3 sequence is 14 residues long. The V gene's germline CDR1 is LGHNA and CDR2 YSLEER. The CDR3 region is CASSQEYFRYEQYF. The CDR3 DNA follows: TGCGCCAGCAGCCAAGAATATTTCCGGTACGAGCAGTACTTC.

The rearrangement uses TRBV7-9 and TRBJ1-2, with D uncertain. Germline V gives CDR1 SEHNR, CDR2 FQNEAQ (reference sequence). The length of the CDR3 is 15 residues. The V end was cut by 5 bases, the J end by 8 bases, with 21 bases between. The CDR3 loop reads CASSDSNSRVAGYTF. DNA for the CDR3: TGTGCCAGCAGCGACTCAAATTCGAGGGTGGCAGGCTACACCTTC.

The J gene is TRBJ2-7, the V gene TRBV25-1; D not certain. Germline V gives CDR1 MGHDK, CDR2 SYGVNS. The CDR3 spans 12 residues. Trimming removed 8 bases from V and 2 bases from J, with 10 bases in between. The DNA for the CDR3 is TGTGCCAGCCCTAAACCTACCTACGAGCAGTACTTC. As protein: CASPKPTYEQYF.

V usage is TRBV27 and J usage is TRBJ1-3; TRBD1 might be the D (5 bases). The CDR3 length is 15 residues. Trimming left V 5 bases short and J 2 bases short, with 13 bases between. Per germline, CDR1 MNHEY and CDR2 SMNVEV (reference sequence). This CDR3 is CASSPRTSTGNTIYF. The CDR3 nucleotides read TGTGCCAGCAGTCCTAGGACATCTACTGGAAACACCATATATTTT.

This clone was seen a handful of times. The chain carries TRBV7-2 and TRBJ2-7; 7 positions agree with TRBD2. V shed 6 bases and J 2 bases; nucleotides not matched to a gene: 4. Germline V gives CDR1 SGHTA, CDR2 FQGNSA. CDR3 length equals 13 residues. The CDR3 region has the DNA TGTGCCAGCAGGGGCGGGGGTCCCTACGAGCAGTACTTC. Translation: CASRGGGPYEQYF. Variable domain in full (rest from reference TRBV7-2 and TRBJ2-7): GAGVSQSPSNKVTEKGKDVELRCDPISGHTALYWYRQSLGQGLEFLIYFQGNSAPDKSGLPSDRFSAERTGGSVSTLTIQRTQQEDSAVYLCASRGGGPYEQYFGPGTRLTVT.

The CDR3 DNA reads as TGTGCCATCAGTCGGGGAGTCGAGGGCTACGAGCAGTACTTC. Translating gives CAISRGVEGYEQYF. The chain couples TRBV10-3 to TRBJ2-7; D is possibly TRBD2 (5 bases). V was shortened by 5 bases and J by 3 bases, with 14 bases between the two germline ends. There are 14 residues in the CDR3. CDR1 and CDR2 (germline): ENHRY, SYGVKD.

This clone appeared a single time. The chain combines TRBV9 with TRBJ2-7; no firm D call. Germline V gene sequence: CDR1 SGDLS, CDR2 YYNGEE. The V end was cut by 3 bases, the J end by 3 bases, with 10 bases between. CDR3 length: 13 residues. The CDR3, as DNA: TGTGCCAGCAGCGCGGGTGTCAGCTACGAGCAGTACTTC. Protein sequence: CASSAGVSYEQYF.

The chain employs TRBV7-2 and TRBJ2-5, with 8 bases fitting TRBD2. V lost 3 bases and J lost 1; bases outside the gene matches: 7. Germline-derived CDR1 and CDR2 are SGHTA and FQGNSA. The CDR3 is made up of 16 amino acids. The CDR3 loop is CASSFGAGGLQETQYF. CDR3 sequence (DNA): TGTGCCAGCAGCTTCGGGGCGGGAGGCCTCCAAGAGACCCAGTACTTC.

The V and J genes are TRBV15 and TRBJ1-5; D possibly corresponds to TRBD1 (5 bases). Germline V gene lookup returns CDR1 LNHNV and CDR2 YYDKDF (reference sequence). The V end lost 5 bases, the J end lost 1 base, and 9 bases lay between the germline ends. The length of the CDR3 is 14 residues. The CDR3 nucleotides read TGTGCCACCAGCCGGGGACTCAGCAATCAGCCCCAGCATTTT. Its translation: CATSRGLSNQPQHF.

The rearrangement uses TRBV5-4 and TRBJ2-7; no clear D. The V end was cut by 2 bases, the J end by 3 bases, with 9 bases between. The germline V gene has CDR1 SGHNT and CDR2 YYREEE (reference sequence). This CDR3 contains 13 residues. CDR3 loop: CASSFGTGYEQYF. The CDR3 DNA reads TGTGCCAGCAGCTTCGGTACCGGCTACGAGCAGTACTTC.

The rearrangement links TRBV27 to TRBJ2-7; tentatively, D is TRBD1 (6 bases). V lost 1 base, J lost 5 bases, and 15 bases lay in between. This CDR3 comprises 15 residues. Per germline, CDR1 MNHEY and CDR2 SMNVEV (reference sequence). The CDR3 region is CASSLYGDRPHEQYF. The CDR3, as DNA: TGTGCCAGCAGTTTATACGGCGACAGGCCTCACGAGCAGTACTTC.